This TCR beta chain was sequenced during a study of cytomegalovirus exposure and HLA in healthy donors (dated by TCRdb to about 2017). Looking at the study overall: An earlier analysis of roughly 500 of the donors reported 250 to 350 Gb of sequence data and around 120 million unique TCR beta sequences obtained from approximately 180 million T cells. To predict cytomegalovirus infection status, the study combined high-throughput TCR immunosequencing, statistical association of individual TCRs with disease status, and machine learning. A later genetic analysis used genome-wide SNP genotypes for 398 of the 666 donors, treating that subset as a discovery cohort. Around 330 gigabases of sequencing data and around 80 million unique TCR sequences made up an early release that covered fewer than 650 HLA-typed donors. In the later analysis, no new phenotypic data were used to find candidate immune exposures; instead, reliance was placed on TCR beta sequences and their occurrence across donors. Among the roughly 410 genotyped donors, approximately 81% belonged to the genetic ancestry cluster associated with self-reported Caucasian donors. HLA typing covered class I and class II loci at four-digit resolution. Roughly 5 DR-DQ haplotypes were handled as single units for association and clustering because linkage in the cohort was strong. The study used immunosequencing to profile the T cell repertoires of 666 subjects and linked those repertoires to cytomegalovirus serostatus. In addition to the first cohort of roughly 670 subjects, a separate validation cohort of 120 different subjects was used. To decide whether each TCR beta V gene segment behaved as functional or pseudogenic, an earlier analysis of fewer than 750 of the donors relied on high-throughput TCR beta sequencing. The study was designed to test whether signatures of past pathogen exposure could be identified by cataloging public T cell receptors. Donor age, sex, ethnicity and CMV serostatus were collected together with the repertoire data. A later analysis re-analyzed previously published TCR beta repertoires from hundreds of donors and added high-resolution HLA genotyping to study TCR occurrence patterns. All discovery cohort repertoires had been generated using a single sequencing platform. Typing coverage varied by locus: about 629-630 donors for A, B, C, DRB1 and DQB1; 500 to 550 for DQA1; about 590 for DPA1; approximately 490 for DPB1. Among some 410 genotyped donors of the cohort, an average of roughly 240,000 unique TCR beta nucleotide sequences were sequenced per donor, around a sixth of them non-productive.

The germline V gene provides CDR1 SGHRS and CDR2 YFSETQ. Trimming leaves V shorter by 5 bases and J shorter by 4 bases, with the junction holding 7 bases beyond the gene matches. From cysteine to phenylalanine, the CDR3 is 15 amino acids long. Only the CDR3 DNA is retained, 45 bases long and in frame from the first base. In total, 666 healthy bone marrow donors made up the cohort. At the time of sampling, every cohort member was nominally healthy, though immune exposures that went unrecorded were likely present. The donor tested CMV seronegative and was one of the 352 seronegative cohort members. A peripheral blood sample was provided by each donor, and peripheral blood mononuclear cells were used for TCR beta sequencing. Genomic DNA was extracted from the blood cell samples with the Qiagen DNeasy Blood Extraction Kit. To note about this clone: Its cognate antigen has yet to be identified. No quality values exist for individual bases; no much larger clone is one base distant.

What the authors observed across the whole study: In a later analysis, the rate of TCR association differed among HLA loci, with DRB1 alleles having the most associated TCRs and HLA-C alleles having the fewest. Sequencing depth was assumed to be roughly uniform across donors in the presence/absence analyses, though that assumption may not hold. Most TCR sequences were seen in very few donors, while some public TCRs were found in many individuals. An earlier analysis of approximately 530 of the donors showed that most TCR beta V segments appeared in productive rearrangements either about 90% or about 30% of the time, which broadly matched IMGT annotations. A few of the identified cytomegalovirus-associated TCR beta chains were confirmed in vitro to be specific for cytomegalovirus antigens. A later analysis associated about 18,000 TCR beta sequences with specific HLA alleles at a false discovery rate of 0.05. A cluster of highly shared sequence variants was judged likely to be a technical artifact of the sequencing pipeline. It was suggested by the authors that the approach could potentially be generalized to other disease states and immunological phenotypes. A later analysis found that most CMV-associated TCR beta chains appeared HLA-restricted, with HLA associations seemingly driven largely by CMV exposure. An association between a missense DCLRE1C variant and V-gene and J-gene trimming of TCR beta chains was found in a later genetic analysis and replicated in an independent cohort. According to a later analysis, parvovirus B19, influenza, CMV and Epstein-Barr virus appeared linked to several top co-occurrence clusters. In a later analysis, HLA-associated TCR beta chains were found to be more clonally expanded and to have lower generation probabilities than equally common non-associated chains. Roughly 15 rarely observed V segments, including chromosome 9 orphons, were excluded from the earlier analysis of about 610 of the donors because counts were too low. The study listed approximately 150 TCR beta chains as associated with cytomegalovirus. Linkage disequilibrium might explain the correlated functional status among segregating V segments, but an unknown experimental factor could not be ruled out. The only immune exposure information available for the cohort was CMV serostatus. The classifier was reported to diagnose cytomegalovirus status with high specificity and sensitivity in both the original and validation cohorts. Because HLA typing was unavailable for some donors at each locus, only the typed subset was used in association tests. A further reported finding was that TCR beta sequences accurately predicted the HLA-A and HLA-B alleles for most subjects in the first cohort. A later genetic analysis reported fewer N-insertions in productive TCRs among donors in an Asian-associated ancestry cluster than the roughly 620-donor mean. Assigning TCR associations to individual alleles was difficult when HLA alleles, especially DR and DQ, strongly co-occurred. Some IMGT-functional V segments, including TRBV6-2 and TRBV6-3, could not be distinguished by the 87-base-pair reads and were therefore excluded. This cohort had only TCR beta chains sequenced, and the lack of alpha or paired-chain data limited which features could be detected.

The library was built by means of the immunoSEQ multiplex PCR assay. The multiplex PCR relied on a mix of 60 forward primers for TCR Vbeta segments and 13 reverse primers for TCR Jbeta segments. A multiplex PCR assay on genomic DNA amplified the CDR3 region of rearranged TCR beta genes. Amplified TCR beta libraries were sequenced as 87-base-pair reads on the Illumina HiSeq System. In the paper's pipeline: Across the 500 to 750 repertoires, a later analysis counted tens of millions of unique TCR beta chains, approximately 10 million of which were shared by at least two donors. A nearest-neighbor algorithm error-corrected the raw reads and collapsed the reads into unique sequences, merging closely related sequences to remove PCR and sequencing errors. V, D and J gene segments were assigned by aligning CDR3 sequences to IMGT reference sequences. For a sequence to be retained, a match of at least six nucleotides was required to both a V gene segment and a J gene segment. A rearrangement was called productive if the CDR3 had no stop codons and remained in frame with V and J, and every other rearrangement was called non-productive. Following IMGT convention, CDR3 was defined as the stretch from the second conserved V-encoded cysteine up to the conserved J-encoded phenylalanine. Sequences without an unambiguous match to a single V gene segment were excluded from the earlier analysis of 450 to 650 of the donors. An earlier analysis of 587 of the donors called V segments functional above 56.7% productive rearrangements and segregating when the between-donor standard deviation exceeded 5%. A statistical classification framework was built to diagnose cytomegalovirus status from the catalog of TCR beta chain sequences. In a later analysis, V and J genes were assigned by comparing TCR nucleotide sequences against IMGT/GENE-DB human TR gene sequences. Using the TCRdist pipeline, a later analysis assigned CDR3 sequences along with most-parsimonious VDJ recombination scenarios. In a later analysis, each TCR beta chain was defined by its CDR3 amino acid sequence together with its V-gene family, and reads lacking a unique V-gene family were excluded. To address suspected cross-contamination and a sequencing artifact, a later analysis removed 450 to 700 highly shared, low-generation-probability nucleotide sequences. For each public chain, a later analysis derived a clonal expansion index from normalized ranks of inferred template counts within each repertoire. In a later analysis, generation probabilities were computed using a VDJ recombination model fitted to out-of-frame rearrangements, and the results were checked against IGoR. In a later analysis, TCR-TCR, TCR-HLA and TCR-CMV co-occurrence was scored with hypergeometric tests, and a repertoire-size bias correction was applied to TCR pairs. A later analysis estimated false discovery rates by permuting HLA or CMV assignments 20 times. In a later analysis, co-occurring TCRs were grouped using DBSCAN, and TCRdist sequence similarity was added for clustering within HLA-allele-positive subsets. Co-occurrence clustering excluded repertoires with fewer than 30,000 or more than 120,000 public chains, plus five with anomalous nucleotide sharing. TCRdb stores this immuneACCESS table with in-frame sequences only. Part of the clones is absent; in the studies checked, under half of the shortfall reflects unresolved V genes, and no reason is known for the rest. V and J calls plus clone size are reproduced from that table; the DNA served to infer D and trimming. Here the sample has about 200,000 clones; around 73% occur a single time. The ten largest make up approximately 3.8% of the sample.

This clonotype was obtained from a male donor in good health and CMV-seronegative. The chain links TRBV5-1 with TRBJ2-1, with 9 central nucleotides matching TRBD1. Sequencing was carried out using PBMCs. The CDR3 in this case is CASRETGGGYNEQFF. The nucleotides read TGCGCCAGCAGAGAGACAGGGGGTGGGTACAATGAGCAGTTCTTC.